This T cell receptor beta chain is drawn from a study of human T cells and chemical hapten exposure. Remarks on this clonotype: Its antigen remains unknown.

Total RNA was extracted from unfractionated whole blood. Per the original methods: Sampled TCR counts reached a median of approximately 100,000 per sample, with values ranging from about 20,000 to 750,000. TCRdb ran MiXCR on the 5' RACE reads and lists one entry per CDR3 protein. The V and J calls shown here were made by TCRdb, not taken from the authors' results. The sample holds 110,000 or so distinct CDR3 sequences, roughly a fifth seen once. V lost 0 bases and J lost 7, with 7 bases in between. This CDR3 is 13 amino acids long. From germline, CDR1 is WSHSY and CDR2 SAAADI. The study, taken as a whole, reports: TCRs above 1 in 1000 frequency did not change with DPC sensitization.

The chain couples TRBV10-2 to TRBJ2-1; tentative D call: TRBD1 (5 bases). The sequence came from a human donor in good health. CDR3 sequence reads: CASSESQGNEQFF. CDR3 bases: TGCGCCAGCAGTGAGTCTCAGGGAAATGAGCAGTTCTTC.